The sequence of this T cell receptor (beta chain) was determined in a study of follicular helper T cells after annual influenza vaccination. Notes on the study in general: Only about 9-21% of analyzed cells yielded productive TCRB sequences. Day 7 ICOS+CD38+ clones were most often found later in ICOS-CD38- cTfh cells.

V was shortened by 4 bases and J by 4 bases, with 13 bases between the two germline ends. The germline V gene has CDR1 MNHEY and CDR2 SMNVEV (reference sequence). The CDR3 has 14 residues. The time point here: 2015-2016 season, 7 days after influenza vaccination. Measured with immunoSEQ multiplex PCR; TCRdb has only the in-frame clones, and not every one. The table records some 7,000 clones, approximately 82% of them present only once. The table lists this clone with a few counts. Its antigen remains unidentified. Sequenced material: CXCR5- memory CD4+ T cells sorted from blood, taken 7 days after influenza vaccination. The chain couples TRBV27 to TRBJ1-2, with no clear D. The source is an adult who received the influenza vaccine. For the CDR3, the DNA is TGTGCCAGCAGTTCCTCAGAAGTTGGCTATGGCTACACCTTC. It encodes CASSSSEVGYGYTF.